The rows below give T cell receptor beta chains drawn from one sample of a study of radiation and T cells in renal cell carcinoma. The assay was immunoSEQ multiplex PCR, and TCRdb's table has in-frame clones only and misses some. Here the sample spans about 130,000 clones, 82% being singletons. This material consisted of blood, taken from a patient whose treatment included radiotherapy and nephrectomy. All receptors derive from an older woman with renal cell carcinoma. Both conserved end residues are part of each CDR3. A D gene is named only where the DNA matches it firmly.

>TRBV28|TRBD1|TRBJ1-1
CASSPIKDRDTEAFF
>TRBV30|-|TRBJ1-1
CAWSVLPVNTEAFF
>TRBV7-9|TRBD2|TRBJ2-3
CASSTGLAGETDTQYF
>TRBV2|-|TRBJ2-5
CASNINREETQYF
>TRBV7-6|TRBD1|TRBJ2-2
CASYTGDTGELFF
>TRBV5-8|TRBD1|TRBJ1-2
CASRGPRTGDGYTF
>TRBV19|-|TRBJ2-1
CASSIRPGGFF
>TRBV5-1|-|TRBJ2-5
CASSLGGALSQETQYF
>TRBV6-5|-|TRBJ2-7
CASSYGRAGLSYEQYF
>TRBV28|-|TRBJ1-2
CASSAPTLGQTYGYTF
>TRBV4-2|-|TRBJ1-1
CASSQEKGRSNTEAFF
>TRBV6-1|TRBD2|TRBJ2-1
CASSGRRDEQFF
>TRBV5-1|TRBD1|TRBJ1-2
CASSPSRDRVGYGYTF
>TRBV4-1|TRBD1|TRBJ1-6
CASSQEGAGGVVDSPLHF
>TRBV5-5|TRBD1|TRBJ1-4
CASSSGTANEKLFF